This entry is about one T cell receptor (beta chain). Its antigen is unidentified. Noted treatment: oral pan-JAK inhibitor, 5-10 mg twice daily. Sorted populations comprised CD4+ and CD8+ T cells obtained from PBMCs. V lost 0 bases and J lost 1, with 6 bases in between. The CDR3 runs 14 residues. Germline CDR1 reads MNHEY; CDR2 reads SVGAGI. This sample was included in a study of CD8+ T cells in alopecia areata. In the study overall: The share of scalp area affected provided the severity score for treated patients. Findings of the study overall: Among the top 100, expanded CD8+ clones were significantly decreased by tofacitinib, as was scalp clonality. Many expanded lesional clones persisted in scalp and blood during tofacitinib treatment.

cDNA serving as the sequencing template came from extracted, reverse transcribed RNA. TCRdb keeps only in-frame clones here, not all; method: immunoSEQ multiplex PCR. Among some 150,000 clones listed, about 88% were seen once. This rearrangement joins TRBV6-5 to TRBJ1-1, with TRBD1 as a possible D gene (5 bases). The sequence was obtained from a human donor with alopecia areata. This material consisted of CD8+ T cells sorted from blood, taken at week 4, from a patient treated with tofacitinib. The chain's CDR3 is CASSYSQGNTEAFF. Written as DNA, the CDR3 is TGTGCCAGCAGTTACTCCCAGGGGAACACTGAAGCTTTCTTT.